A selection of T cell receptor beta chains follows, all from one sample in a study of early T cells in non-severe SARS-CoV-2 infection. MiXCR, run by TCRdb on the 5' RACE reads, gives a single entry per CDR3 protein. Of roughly 67,000 distinct CDR3 sequences detected, 10% to 15% appear once; the ten largest clones hold more than 1.5%. The sequencing input was whole blood. The source is an adult who was a healthcare worker with PCR-confirmed SARS-CoV-2 infection or an uninfected control (not recorded which). Each CDR3 is given with its conserved first and last residue. The order of the fields is clone size, J gene, D gene, V gene, CDR3 protein, CDR3 DNA. A D gene is named only where the DNA matches it firmly. Clone size appears in some rows only: once, few, many, or a class for an expanded clone.

>few|TRBJ2-1|NA|TRBV9
CAGSVVGGDEQFF
TGTGCCGGCAGCGTAGTCGGGGGTGATGAGCAGTTCTTC
>many|TRBJ2-3|NA|TRBV7-6
CASSPTQSHTQYF
TGTGCCAGCAGCCCCACCCAGTCGCATACGCAGTATTTT
>few|TRBJ1-1|TRBD1|TRBV12-5
CASGYTGGWTEAFF
TGTGCTAGTGGTTACACAGGGGGCTGGACTGAAGCTTTCTTT
>NA|TRBJ1-3|TRBD1|TRBV30
CAWSPGQGADTIYF
TGTGCCTGGAGTCCCGGACAGGGGGCGGACACCATATATTTT
>few|TRBJ2-3|NA|TRBV3-1
CASSQGTSSTDTQYF
TGTGCCAGCAGCCAAGGGACATCTAGCACAGATACGCAGTATTTT
>NA|TRBJ2-2|NA|TRBV27
CASSFGRRTRTGELFF
TGTGCCAGCAGTTTCGGGCGCCGTACGCGTACCGGGGAGCTGTTTTTT
>NA|TRBJ2-3|TRBD2|TRBV5-5
CASSLALAGGHSTDTQYF
TGTGCCAGCAGCTTGGCCCTAGCGGGGGGGCATAGCACAGATACGCAGTATTTT
>many|TRBJ2-3|TRBD1|TRBV11-2
CASSPEEGLTGPSTDTQYF
TGTGCCAGCAGCCCAGAAGAGGGGCTGACAGGGCCTAGCACAGATACGCAGTATTTT
>NA|TRBJ2-7|TRBD2|TRBV20-1
CSARVEAGPLYEQYF
TGCAGTGCTAGAGTAGAAGCGGGACCGCTCTACGAGCAGTACTTC
>NA|TRBJ2-7|TRBD1|TRBV20-1
CSASRGTGGSYEQYF
TGCAGTGCTTCCCGCGGGACAGGGGGTTCCTACGAGCAGTACTTC
>NA|TRBJ2-6|NA|TRBV6-5
CASSELGGTEGANVLTF
TGTGCCAGCAGCGAACTCGGCGGGACAGAGGGGGCCAACGTCCTGACTTTC
>NA|TRBJ1-2|NA|TRBV7-9
CASSSHERMLNYGYTF
TGTGCCAGCAGCTCTCACGAGAGGATGCTTAACTATGGCTACACCTTC
>NA|TRBJ2-5|NA|TRBV5-8
CASSRGGVAETQYF
TGTGCCAGCAGCCGGGGCGGGGTGGCGGAGACCCAGTACTTC
>few|TRBJ2-3|TRBD1|TRBV10-3
CAIKPGQGISSTDTQYF
TGTGCCATCAAACCGGGACAGGGCATTTCAAGCACAGATACGCAGTATTTT
>few|TRBJ2-3|NA|TRBV6-5
CASSGWAGTQYF
TGTGCCAGCAGTGGGTGGGCAGGTACGCAGTATTTT
>many|TRBJ2-1|NA|TRBV3-1
CASSQEWASKGNEQFF
TGTGCCAGCAGCCAAGAATGGGCTAGTAAGGGCAATGAGCAGTTCTTC
>NA|TRBJ2-7|NA|TRBV10-2
CASSVGSQGEQYF
TGCGCCAGCAGTGTGGGCAGCCAGGGGGAGCAGTACTTC
>many|TRBJ2-1|TRBD2|TRBV20-1
CSAKIGLARNEQFF
TGCAGTGCTAAAATTGGACTAGCGAGAAATGAGCAGTTCTTC
>NA|TRBJ2-7|NA|TRBV11-2
CASSFRFGQDYEQYF
TGTGCCAGCAGCTTTAGGTTTGGCCAGGACTACGAGCAGTACTTC
>many|TRBJ2-5|TRBD2|TRBV10-3
CAISEGLAGPQETQYF
TGTGCCATCAGTGAGGGGTTAGCGGGACCTCAAGAGACCCAGTACTTC
>many|TRBJ2-2|TRBD1|TRBV29-1
CSVVVRAFGTGSSGELFF
TGCAGCGTTGTGGTACGCGCGTTCGGGACAGGTTCTTCCGGGGAGCTGTTTTTT
>few|TRBJ2-1|TRBD2|TRBV4-1
CASRGLAGGPKSSYNEQFF
TGCGCCAGCAGGGGACTAGCGGGGGGCCCCAAGAGCTCCTACAATGAGCAGTTCTTC
>NA|TRBJ2-7|NA|TRBV5-5
CASSIEGEPLNEQYF
TGTGCCAGCAGCATAGAGGGGGAGCCGCTGAACGAGCAGTACTTC
>NA|TRBJ2-7|NA|TRBV15
CATSRPDSLPYEQYF
TGTGCCACCAGCAGACCCGACAGCCTTCCCTACGAGCAGTACTTC
>NA|TRBJ2-1|NA|TRBV9
CASSVQGKPRDEQFF
TGTGCCAGCAGCGTACAGGGAAAGCCTCGGGATGAGCAGTTCTTC
>NA|TRBJ2-2|NA|TRBV12-3/TRBV12-4
CASSEYTGELFF
TGTGCCAGCAGTGAGTACACCGGGGAGCTGTTTTTT
>many|TRBJ1-1|NA|TRBV29-1
CSVVRAEGAFF
TGCAGCGTTGTCAGGGCCGAGGGAGCTTTCTTT
>NA|TRBJ1-3|NA|TRBV20-1
CSASPPRLVGNTIYF
TGCAGTGCTAGCCCCCCGAGGCTGGTGGGAAACACCATATATTTT
>NA|TRBJ1-6|NA|TRBV21-1
CASSRENRELRSPLHF
TGTGCCAGCAGCAGGGAAAACAGGGAGTTGAGATCACCCCTCCACTTT
>NA|TRBJ2-3|NA|TRBV9
CASSGMTRTDTQYF
TGTGCCAGCAGCGGGATGACTAGGACAGATACGCAGTATTTT
>many|TRBJ1-1|NA|TRBV6-2/TRBV6-3
CASSGYMNTEAFF
TGTGCCAGCAGTGGGTACATGAACACTGAAGCTTTCTTT
>NA|TRBJ2-7|NA|TRBV4-2
CASSHQIAGKYEQYF
TGTGCCAGCAGCCATCAAATCGCAGGAAAATACGAGCAGTACTTC